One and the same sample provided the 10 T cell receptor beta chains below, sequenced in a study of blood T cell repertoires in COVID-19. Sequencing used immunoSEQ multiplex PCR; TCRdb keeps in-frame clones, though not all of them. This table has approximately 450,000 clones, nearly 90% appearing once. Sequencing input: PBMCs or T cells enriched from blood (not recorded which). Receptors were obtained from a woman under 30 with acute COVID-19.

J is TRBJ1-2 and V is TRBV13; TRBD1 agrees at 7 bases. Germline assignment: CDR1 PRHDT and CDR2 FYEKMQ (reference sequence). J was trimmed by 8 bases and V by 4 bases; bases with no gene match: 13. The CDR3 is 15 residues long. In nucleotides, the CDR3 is TGTGCCAGCAGCTCCGACAGGGTAGAAGGGGACGGCTACACCTTC. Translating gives CASSSDRVEGDGYTF.

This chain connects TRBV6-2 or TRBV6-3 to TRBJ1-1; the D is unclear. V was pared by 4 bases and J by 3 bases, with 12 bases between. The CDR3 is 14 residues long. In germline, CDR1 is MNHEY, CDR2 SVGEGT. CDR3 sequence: CASSSDPGYTEAFF. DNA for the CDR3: TGTGCCAGCAGTTCAGACCCGGGGTACACTGAAGCTTTCTTT.

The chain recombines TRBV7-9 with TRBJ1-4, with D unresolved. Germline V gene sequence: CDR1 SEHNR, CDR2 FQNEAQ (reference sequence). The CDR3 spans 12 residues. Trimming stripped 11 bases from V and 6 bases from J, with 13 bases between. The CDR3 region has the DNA TGTGCCGTCCTGGGAGGTTATGAAAAACTGTTTTTT. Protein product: CAVLGGYEKLFF.

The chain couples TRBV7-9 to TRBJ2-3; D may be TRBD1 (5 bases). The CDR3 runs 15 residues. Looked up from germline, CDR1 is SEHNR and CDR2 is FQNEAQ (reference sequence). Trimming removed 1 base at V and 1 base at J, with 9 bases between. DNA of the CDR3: TGTGCCAGCAGCTTAGTCGGCAGGGGCACAGATACGCAGTATTTT. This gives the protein CASSLVGRGTDTQYF.

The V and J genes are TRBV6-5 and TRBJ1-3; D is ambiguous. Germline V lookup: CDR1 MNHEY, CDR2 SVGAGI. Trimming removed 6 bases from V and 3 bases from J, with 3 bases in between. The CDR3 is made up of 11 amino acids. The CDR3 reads CASSLGNTIYF. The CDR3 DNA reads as TGTGCCAGCAGCCTTGGAAACACCATATATTTT.

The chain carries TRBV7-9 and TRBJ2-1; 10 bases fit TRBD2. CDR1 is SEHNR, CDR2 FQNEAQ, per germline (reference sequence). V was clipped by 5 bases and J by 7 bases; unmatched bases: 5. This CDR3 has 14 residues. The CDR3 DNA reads TGTGCCAGCAGCCTTAGCGGGGGGTGGAATGAGCAGTTCTTC. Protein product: CASSLSGGWNEQFF.

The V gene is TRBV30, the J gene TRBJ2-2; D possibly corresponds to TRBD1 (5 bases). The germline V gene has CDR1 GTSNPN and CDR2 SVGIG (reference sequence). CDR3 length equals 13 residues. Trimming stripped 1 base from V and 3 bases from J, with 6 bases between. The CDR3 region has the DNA TGTGCCTGGAGTGGCAGGGACACCGGGGAGCTGTTTTTT. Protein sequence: CAWSGRDTGELFF.

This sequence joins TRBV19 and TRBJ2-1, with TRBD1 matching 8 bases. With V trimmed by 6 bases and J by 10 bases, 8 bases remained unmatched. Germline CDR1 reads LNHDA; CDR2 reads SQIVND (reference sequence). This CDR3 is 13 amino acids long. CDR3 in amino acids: CASRSTGVPEQFF. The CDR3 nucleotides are TGTGCCAGTAGATCGACAGGGGTTCCCGAGCAGTTCTTC.

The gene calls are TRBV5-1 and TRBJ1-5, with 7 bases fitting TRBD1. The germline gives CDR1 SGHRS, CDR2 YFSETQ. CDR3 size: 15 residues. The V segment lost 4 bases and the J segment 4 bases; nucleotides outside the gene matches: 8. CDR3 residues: CASSPVGGGNQPQHF. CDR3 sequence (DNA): TGCGCCAGCAGCCCGGTAGGGGGCGGAAATCAGCCCCAGCATTTT.

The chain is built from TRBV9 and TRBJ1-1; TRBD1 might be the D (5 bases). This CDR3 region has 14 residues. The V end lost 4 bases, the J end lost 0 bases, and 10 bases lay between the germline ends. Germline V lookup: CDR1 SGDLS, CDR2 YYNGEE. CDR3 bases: TGTGCCAGCAGCCGGACATTTATGAACACTGAAGCTTTCTTT. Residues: CASSRTFMNTEAFF.